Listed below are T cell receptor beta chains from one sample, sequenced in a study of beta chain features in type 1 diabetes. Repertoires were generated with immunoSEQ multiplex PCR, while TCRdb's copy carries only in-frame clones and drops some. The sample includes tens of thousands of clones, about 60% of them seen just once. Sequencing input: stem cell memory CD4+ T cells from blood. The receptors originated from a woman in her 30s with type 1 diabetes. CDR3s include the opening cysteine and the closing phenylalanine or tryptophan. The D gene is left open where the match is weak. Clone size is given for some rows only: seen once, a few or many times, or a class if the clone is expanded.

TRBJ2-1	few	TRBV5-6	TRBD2	CASSLAGTTSYNEQFF	TGTGCCAGCAGCTTGGCCGGGACTACCTCCTACAATGAGCAGTTCTTC
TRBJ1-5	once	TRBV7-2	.	CASSLDRNQPQHF	TGTGCCAGCAGCTTAGACAGAAATCAGCCCCAGCATTTT
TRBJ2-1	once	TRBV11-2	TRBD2	CASSYRTSGAYNEQFF	TGTGCCAGCAGCTACCGGACTAGCGGGGCCTACAATGAGCAGTTCTTC
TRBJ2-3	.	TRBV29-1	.	CSVGDSGSTDTQYF	TGCAGCGTAGGTGATAGCGGTAGCACAGATACGCAGTATTTT
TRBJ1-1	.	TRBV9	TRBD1	CASSKMSQGVTEAFF	TGTGCCAGCAGCAAGATGAGTCAGGGGGTCACTGAAGCTTTCTTT
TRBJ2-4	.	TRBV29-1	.	CSVVGERAKNIQYF	TGCAGCGTTGTTGGGGAGCGGGCCAAAAACATTCAGTACTTC
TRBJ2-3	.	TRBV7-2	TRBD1	CASSRDRGLADTQYF	TGTGCCAGCAGCCGGGACAGGGGGCTGGCAGATACGCAGTATTTT
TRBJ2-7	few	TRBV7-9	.	CASSFVTAISYEQYF	TGTGCCAGCAGCTTCGTGACAGCCATATCCTACGAGCAGTACTTC
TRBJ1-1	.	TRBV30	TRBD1	CAWSVNRGGAFF	TGTGCCTGGAGTGTGAACAGGGGTGGAGCTTTCTTT
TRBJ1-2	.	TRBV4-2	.	CASSQTDSDYGYTF	TGTGCCAGCAGCCAAACGGACAGCGACTATGGCTACACCTTC
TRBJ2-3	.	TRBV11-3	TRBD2	CASSLSGATDTQYF	TGTGCCAGCAGCCTCAGCGGGGCCACAGATACGCAGTATTTT
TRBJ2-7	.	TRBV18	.	CASSRDTNSYEQYF	TGTGCCAGCAGCCGGGACACCAACTCCTACGAGCAGTACTTC
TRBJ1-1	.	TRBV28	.	CASSYLQAREAFF	TGTGCCAGCAGCTACCTACAGGCCCGGGAAGCTTTCTTT
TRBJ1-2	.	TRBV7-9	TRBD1	CASSTRQGFGSNYGYTF	TGTGCCAGCAGCACCCGACAGGGTTTTGGATCTAACTATGGCTACACCTTC
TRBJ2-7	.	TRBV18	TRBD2	CASSPPGTSGAYEQYF	TGTGCCAGCTCACCACCCGGGACTAGCGGAGCCTACGAGCAGTACTTC
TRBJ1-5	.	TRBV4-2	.	CASSQDVAGGGQPQHF	TGTGCCAGCAGCCAAGATGTGGCAGGAGGAGGGCAGCCCCAGCATTTT
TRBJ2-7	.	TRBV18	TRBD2	CASSPFRGGAGTAEQYF	TGTGCCAGCTCACCGTTTCGTGGGGGAGCGGGGACCGCCGAGCAGTACTTC
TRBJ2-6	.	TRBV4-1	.	CASSQDQVGVRSGANVLTF	TGCGCCAGCAGCCAAGATCAAGTAGGGGTCCGCTCTGGGGCCAACGTCCTGACTTTC
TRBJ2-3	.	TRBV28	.	CANAASAYTDTQYF	TGTGCCAACGCTGCTAGCGCCTACACAGATACGCAGTATTTT
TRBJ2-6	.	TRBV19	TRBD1	CASSTPPGQTGNVLTF	TGTGCCAGTAGTACTCCCCCGGGACAGACCGGCAACGTCCTGACTTTC
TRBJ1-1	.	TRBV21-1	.	CASSNDRDSIPNTEAFF	TGTGCCAGCAGCAATGACCGGGACAGTATACCGAACACTGAAGCTTTCTTT
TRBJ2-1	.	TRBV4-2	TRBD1	CASSQEPAGQVNEQFF	TGTGCCAGCAGCCAAGAACCGGCGGGACAGGTGAATGAGCAGTTCTTC
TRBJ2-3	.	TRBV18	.	CASSPPGQGGTDTQYF	TGTGCCAGCTCACCACCGGGACAAGGGGGCACAGATACGCAGTATTTT
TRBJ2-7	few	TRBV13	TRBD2	CASSFSGIGSYEQYF	TGTGCCAGCAGCTTTAGCGGGATAGGCTCCTACGAGCAGTACTTC
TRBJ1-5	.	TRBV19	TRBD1	CASSIGTVGNQPQHF	TGTGCCAGTAGTATCGGGACAGTCGGCAATCAGCCCCAGCATTTT
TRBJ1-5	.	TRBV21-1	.	CASSKEDQPQHF	TGTGCCAGCAGCAAGGAGGATCAGCCCCAGCATTTT
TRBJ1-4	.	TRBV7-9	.	CASSLSEKLFF	TGTGCCAGCAGCTTGAGTGAAAAACTGTTTTTT
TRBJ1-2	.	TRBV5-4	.	CASSLERFYGYTF	TGTGCCAGCAGCTTGGAGCGGTTCTATGGCTACACCTTC
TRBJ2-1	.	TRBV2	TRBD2	CASSEVSGRVEQFF	TGTGCCAGCAGTGAGGTTAGCGGGAGGGTTGAGCAGTTCTTC
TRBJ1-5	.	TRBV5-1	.	CASSLSGDLSNQPQHF	TGCGCCAGCAGCTTGTCGGGGGACCTTAGCAATCAGCCCCAGCATTTT
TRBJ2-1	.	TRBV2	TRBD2	CASSGLAGGFDNEQFF	TGTGCCAGCAGTGGTCTAGCGGGAGGTTTCGACAATGAGCAGTTCTTC
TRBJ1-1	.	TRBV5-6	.	CASSSDSGMAFF	TGTGCCAGCAGCTCTGACAGCGGGATGGCTTTCTTT
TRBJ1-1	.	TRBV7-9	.	CASSLGGANTEAFF	TGTGCCAGCAGCTTAGGGGGAGCCAACACTGAAGCTTTCTTT
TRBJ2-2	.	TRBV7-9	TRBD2	CASSLPWGGDYYTGELFF	TGTGCCAGCAGCCTCCCATGGGGGGGAGACTACTACACCGGGGAGCTGTTTTTT
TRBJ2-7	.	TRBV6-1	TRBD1	CASSDSGTGTEQYF	TGTGCCAGCAGTGATTCCGGGACAGGGACTGAGCAGTACTTC
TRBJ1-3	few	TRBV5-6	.	CASSALGFIGAGNTIYF	TGTGCCAGCAGCGCCTTGGGCTTCATAGGGGCAGGAAACACCATATATTTT
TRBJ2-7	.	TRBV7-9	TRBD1	CASSAKRDRDNEQYF	TGTGCCAGCAGCGCAAAAAGGGACAGGGATAACGAGCAGTACTTC
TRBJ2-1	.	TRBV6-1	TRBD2	CASSEGLAGSYEQFF	TGTGCCAGCAGTGAAGGACTAGCGGGATCGTATGAGCAGTTCTTC
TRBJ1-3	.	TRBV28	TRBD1	CASSVAGTGSGNTIYF	TGTGCCAGCAGTGTCGCCGGGACAGGCTCTGGAAACACCATATATTTT
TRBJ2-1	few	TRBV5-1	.	CASSLAPQGGDEQFF	TGCGCCAGCAGCTTGGCCCCCCAGGGGGGCGATGAGCAGTTCTTC
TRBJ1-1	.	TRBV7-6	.	CASSLQGLMNTEAFF	TGTGCCAGCAGCTTACAGGGGCTCATGAACACTGAAGCTTTCTTT
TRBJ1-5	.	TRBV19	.	CASSIMGSFIHQPQHF	TGTGCCAGTAGTATCATGGGCAGCTTTATACATCAGCCCCAGCATTTT
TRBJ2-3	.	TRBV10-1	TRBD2	CASSESPSGGVRTDTQYF	TGCGCCAGCAGTGAGTCGCCTAGCGGGGGGGTGAGGACAGATACGCAGTATTTT
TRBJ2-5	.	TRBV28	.	CASSLTGPQETQYF	TGTGCCAGCAGTTTGACAGGACCTCAAGAGACCCAGTACTTC
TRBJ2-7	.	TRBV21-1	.	CASSKGDWYEQYF	TGTGCCAGCAGCAAAGGAGACTGGTACGAGCAGTACTTC
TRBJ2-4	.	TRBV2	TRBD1	CASSVGQTQNIQYF	TGTGCCAGCAGCGTGGGACAGACTCAAAACATTCAGTACTTC
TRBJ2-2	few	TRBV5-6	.	CASSSRSGDSGELFF	TGTGCCAGCAGCTCAAGATCGGGAGACTCCGGGGAGCTGTTTTTT
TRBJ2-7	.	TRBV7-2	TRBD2	CASSPLTSGSTYEQYF	TGTGCCAGCAGCCCCCTAACTAGCGGGAGTACCTACGAGCAGTACTTC
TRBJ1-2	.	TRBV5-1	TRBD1	CASSLTTGGDGYTF	TGCGCCAGCAGCTTGACGACAGGGGGCGATGGCTACACCTTC
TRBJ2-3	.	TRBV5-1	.	CASRPNEGTDTQYF	TGCGCCAGCAGACCTAACGAGGGTACAGATACGCAGTATTTT